A selection of T cell receptor beta chains follows, all from one sample in a study of vaccination and CD4 T cells after COVID-19. Their target antigens are unknown. TCRdb re-called the PCR reads with MiXCR, one entry per CDR3 protein. This sample has about 17,000 distinct CDR3 sequences; roughly 45% occur once, and the top ten carry about 6%. Specimen: CD4+ T cells from blood, cultured in vitro, collected before SARS-CoV-2 vaccination. These receptors originate from a human donor who had recovered from COVID-19. Both conserved end residues are part of each CDR3. The order of the fields is J gene, V gene, CDR3 protein.

J gene: TRBJ1-5
V gene: TRBV2
CDR3 protein: CASSEDRGKNQPQHF

J gene: TRBJ1-2
V gene: TRBV28
CDR3 protein: CASTVMGQGAYYYGYTF

J gene: TRBJ1-5
V gene: TRBV19
CDR3 protein: CASRVRGDQPQHF

J gene: TRBJ1-5
V gene: TRBV7-2
CDR3 protein: CASSLWGQPQHF

J gene: TRBJ1-1
V gene: TRBV6-2/TRBV6-3
CDR3 protein: CASSYGKGPLNTEAFF

J gene: TRBJ2-7
V gene: TRBV19
CDR3 protein: CASSKGGQSYEQYF

J gene: TRBJ1-3
V gene: TRBV6-1
CDR3 protein: CASNRDRVFSGNTIYF

J gene: TRBJ1-3
V gene: TRBV28
CDR3 protein: CASSLGLNSGNTIYF

J gene: TRBJ1-6
V gene: TRBV9
CDR3 protein: CASSVGSAGGSPLHF

J gene: TRBJ1-2
V gene: TRBV15
CDR3 protein: CATSSRTGQGYTF

J gene: TRBJ2-7
V gene: TRBV24-1
CDR3 protein: CATSDDRGGYEQYF

J gene: TRBJ2-4
V gene: TRBV20-1
CDR3 protein: CSAISRSGAKNIQYF

J gene: TRBJ2-5
V gene: TRBV6-1
CDR3 protein: CASSPQRGGLAGGRGETQYF

J gene: TRBJ2-2
V gene: TRBV7-9
CDR3 protein: CASLLGVNTGELFF

J gene: TRBJ1-1
V gene: TRBV18
CDR3 protein: CASSEEQGGTEAFF

J gene: TRBJ1-3
V gene: TRBV7-2
CDR3 protein: CASSPDRVARDTIYF

J gene: TRBJ2-7
V gene: TRBV6-1
CDR3 protein: CASSVDRVYEQYF

J gene: TRBJ2-7
V gene: TRBV27
CDR3 protein: CASSSVAGAWDEQYF

J gene: TRBJ2-3
V gene: TRBV4-1
CDR3 protein: CASSQDSTSGARDTQYF

J gene: TRBJ2-7
V gene: TRBV6-1
CDR3 protein: CASSEGPRGYEQYF

J gene: TRBJ1-1
V gene: TRBV6-1
CDR3 protein: CASRTGSEAFF

J gene: TRBJ1-6
V gene: TRBV18
CDR3 protein: CASSPGDKAPLHF

J gene: TRBJ2-7
V gene: TRBV20-1
CDR3 protein: CSARFRGNSDEQYF

J gene: TRBJ2-2
V gene: TRBV11-3
CDR3 protein: CASSYISTGELFF

J gene: TRBJ2-5
V gene: TRBV7-8
CDR3 protein: CASSSRLAGDRETQYF

J gene: TRBJ2-3
V gene: TRBV2
CDR3 protein: CASSEAKAGGADTQYF

J gene: TRBJ2-2
V gene: TRBV27
CDR3 protein: CASSFYGSANTGELFF

J gene: TRBJ1-1
V gene: TRBV10-1
CDR3 protein: CASSESRVGDTEAFF

J gene: TRBJ2-3
V gene: TRBV19
CDR3 protein: CASSAGSGSVTDTQYF

J gene: TRBJ1-3
V gene: TRBV20-1
CDR3 protein: CSAAGAPGNTIYF

J gene: TRBJ2-5
V gene: TRBV7-6
CDR3 protein: CASSPSGTVYQETQYF

J gene: TRBJ1-5
V gene: TRBV6-1
CDR3 protein: CASKVGADTNQPQHF

J gene: TRBJ1-5
V gene: TRBV30
CDR3 protein: CAWSVLGRGQQPQHF

J gene: TRBJ1-3
V gene: TRBV6-1
CDR3 protein: CASREPGPNIGNTIYF

J gene: TRBJ1-2
V gene: TRBV6-1
CDR3 protein: CATRQEISYGYTF

J gene: TRBJ1-6
V gene: TRBV7-2
CDR3 protein: CASSFIDRGNSPLHF

J gene: TRBJ2-7
V gene: TRBV28
CDR3 protein: CASSEDRVNEQYF

J gene: TRBJ1-5
V gene: TRBV19
CDR3 protein: CASRRVGIGQGQPQHF

J gene: TRBJ1-1
V gene: TRBV18
CDR3 protein: CASSPLQGQNTEAFF

J gene: TRBJ1-1
V gene: TRBV14
CDR3 protein: CASSQDLWGTEAFF

J gene: TRBJ1-6
V gene: TRBV20-1
CDR3 protein: CSARDSGGANSPLHF

J gene: TRBJ1-2
V gene: TRBV6-1
CDR3 protein: CASSERGAPGNYGYTF

J gene: TRBJ1-5
V gene: TRBV6-1
CDR3 protein: CASRDRRQPQHF

J gene: TRBJ1-6
V gene: TRBV2
CDR3 protein: CASRGVTGGNSPLHF

J gene: TRBJ2-7
V gene: TRBV7-2
CDR3 protein: CASSLGSGRAAEQYF

J gene: TRBJ1-2
V gene: TRBV2
CDR3 protein: CASWTPRGVYGYTF

J gene: TRBJ1-1
V gene: TRBV6-2/TRBV6-3
CDR3 protein: CASSQGREAFF

J gene: TRBJ1-6
V gene: TRBV7-2
CDR3 protein: CASTHRDRNSPLHF

J gene: TRBJ2-3
V gene: TRBV7-2
CDR3 protein: CASSLNGGDTQYF

J gene: TRBJ1-2
V gene: TRBV30
CDR3 protein: CAWGYAGTGKGGYTF

J gene: TRBJ2-5
V gene: TRBV5-1
CDR3 protein: CASLSTSGSGETQYF